This is a list of T cell receptor beta chains from one sample in a study of T cell responses to AZD1222 COVID-19 vaccine. Measured with immunoSEQ multiplex PCR; TCRdb has only the in-frame clones, and not every one. The sample has some 150,000 clones, about 91% seen once. The sequences come from peripheral blood, collected on day 0 of AZD1222 vaccination. These receptors came from an adult in good health. Both conserved end residues are part of each CDR3. The size entry is marked missing in some rows and otherwise reads once, few, many or a size class.

CASSYQGADTGELFF,TRBV6-2/TRBV6-3,TRBJ2-2,-
CASSLGQTQGETQYF,TRBV27,TRBJ2-5,-
CASSPPDSGGYNEQFF,TRBV18,TRBJ2-1,-
CASSGGNGPDTQYF,TRBV25-1,TRBJ2-3,few
CASSPPGTAFLFF,TRBV18,TRBJ1-1,-
CASRARRGWNTEAFF,TRBV28,TRBJ1-1,many
CASSTGPQETQYF,TRBV5-1,TRBJ2-5,-
CASSYSPGQGYEKLFF,TRBV6-2/TRBV6-3,TRBJ1-4,few
CASSLRTARYGYTF,TRBV13,TRBJ1-2,-
CASSQEEGTGELFF,TRBV4-2,TRBJ2-2,once
CASSLGTRGGKNEAFF,TRBV5-4,TRBJ1-1,-
CASSLAQTGNTEAFF,TRBV5-1,TRBJ1-1,-
CASSDALTSGINNEQFF,TRBV2,TRBJ2-1,once
CAIRIGTLGLNYGYTF,TRBV10-3,TRBJ1-2,-
CASSQGSGWETDTQYF,TRBV4-3,TRBJ2-3,once
CASSSPGTPPYEQYF,TRBV7-6,TRBJ2-7,-
CASSFSLLDYGYTF,TRBV7-9,TRBJ1-2,once
CASSYRMTEINEKLFF,TRBV11-3,TRBJ1-4,once
CASSLGQSGNTIYF,TRBV5-1,TRBJ1-3,-
CASSYTGGNQPQHF,TRBV7-2,TRBJ1-5,once
CAWSLWTGGFETQYF,TRBV30,TRBJ2-5,-
CASSLAYDDSYEQYF,TRBV7-2,TRBJ2-7,-